This T cell receptor (beta chain) was sequenced for a study of control samples from healthy donors and cancer patients. V trimming: 0 bases; J trimming: 3 bases; junction bases outside the gene matches: 11. This CDR3 comprises 19 residues. Germline assignment: CDR1 LGHNT and CDR2 FRNRAP. Sequenced by immunoSEQ multiplex PCR; TCRdb stores in-frame clones only, minus some. Of roughly 95,000 clones listed, roughly 90% are singletons. Sequencing was done on a sample of blood. The gene calls are TRBV12-5 and TRBJ2-2; 9 bases map to TRBD2. This clonotype originated in a human donor in good health. The donor label of this sample is uncertain. The CDR3 sequence is CASGLVHYKRGDDTGELFF. Here the CDR3 DNA reads TGTGCTAGTGGTTTGGTTCATTACAAGCGGGGGGACGACACCGGGGAGCTGTTTTTT.